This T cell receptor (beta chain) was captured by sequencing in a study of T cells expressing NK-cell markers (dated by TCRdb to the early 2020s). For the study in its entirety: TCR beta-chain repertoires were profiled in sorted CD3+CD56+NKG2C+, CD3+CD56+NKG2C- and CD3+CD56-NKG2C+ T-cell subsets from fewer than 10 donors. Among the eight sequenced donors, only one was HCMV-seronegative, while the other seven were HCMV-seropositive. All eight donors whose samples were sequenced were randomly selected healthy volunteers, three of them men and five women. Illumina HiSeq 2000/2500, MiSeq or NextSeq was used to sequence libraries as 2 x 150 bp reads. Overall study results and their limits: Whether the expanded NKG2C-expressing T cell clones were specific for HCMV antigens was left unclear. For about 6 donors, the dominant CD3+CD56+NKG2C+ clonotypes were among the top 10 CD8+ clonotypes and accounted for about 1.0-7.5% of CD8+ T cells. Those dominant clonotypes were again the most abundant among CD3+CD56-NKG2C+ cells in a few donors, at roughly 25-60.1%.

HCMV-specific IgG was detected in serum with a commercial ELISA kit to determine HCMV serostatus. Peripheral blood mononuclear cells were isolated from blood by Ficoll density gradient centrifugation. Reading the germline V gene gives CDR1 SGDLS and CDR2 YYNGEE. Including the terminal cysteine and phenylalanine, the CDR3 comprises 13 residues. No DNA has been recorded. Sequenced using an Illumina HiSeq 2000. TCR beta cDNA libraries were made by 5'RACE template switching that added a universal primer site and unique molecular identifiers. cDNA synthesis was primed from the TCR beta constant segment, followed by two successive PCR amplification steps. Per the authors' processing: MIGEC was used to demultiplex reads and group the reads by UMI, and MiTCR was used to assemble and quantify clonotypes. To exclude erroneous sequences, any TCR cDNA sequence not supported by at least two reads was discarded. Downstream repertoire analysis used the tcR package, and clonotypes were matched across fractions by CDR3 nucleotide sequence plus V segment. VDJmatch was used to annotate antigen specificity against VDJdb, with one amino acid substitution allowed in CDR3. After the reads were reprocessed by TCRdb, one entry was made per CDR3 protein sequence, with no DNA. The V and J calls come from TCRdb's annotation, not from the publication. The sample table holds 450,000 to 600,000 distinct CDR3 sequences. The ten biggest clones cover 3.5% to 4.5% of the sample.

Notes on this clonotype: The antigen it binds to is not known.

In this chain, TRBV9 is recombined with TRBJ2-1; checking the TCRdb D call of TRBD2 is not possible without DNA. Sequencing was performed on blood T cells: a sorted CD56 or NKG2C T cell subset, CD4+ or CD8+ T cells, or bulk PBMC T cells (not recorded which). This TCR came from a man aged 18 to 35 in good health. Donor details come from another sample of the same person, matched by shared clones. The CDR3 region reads CASSLTIAKEQFF.